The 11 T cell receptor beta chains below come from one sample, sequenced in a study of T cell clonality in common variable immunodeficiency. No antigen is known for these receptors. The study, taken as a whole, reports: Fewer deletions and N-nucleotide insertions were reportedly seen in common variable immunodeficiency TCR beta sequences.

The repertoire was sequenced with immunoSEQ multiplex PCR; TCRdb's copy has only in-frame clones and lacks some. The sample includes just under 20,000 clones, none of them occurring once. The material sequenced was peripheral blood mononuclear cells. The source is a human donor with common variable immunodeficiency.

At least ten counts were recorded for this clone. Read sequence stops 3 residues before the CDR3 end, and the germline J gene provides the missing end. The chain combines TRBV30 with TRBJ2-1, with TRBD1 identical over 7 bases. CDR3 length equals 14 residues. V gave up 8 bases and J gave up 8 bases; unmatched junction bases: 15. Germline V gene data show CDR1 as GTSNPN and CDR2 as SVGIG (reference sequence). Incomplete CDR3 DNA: TGTGCCGGGAAGCTAGAGGGGGCATACTATGAG. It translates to CAGKLEGAYYE. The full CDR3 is CAGKLEGAYYEQFF.

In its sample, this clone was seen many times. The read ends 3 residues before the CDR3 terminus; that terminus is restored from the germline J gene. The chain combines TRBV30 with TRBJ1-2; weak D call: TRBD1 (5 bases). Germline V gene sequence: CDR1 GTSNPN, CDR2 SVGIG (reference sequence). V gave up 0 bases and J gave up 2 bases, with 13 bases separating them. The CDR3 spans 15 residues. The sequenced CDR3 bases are TGTGCCTGGAGTGTACTTGGGGGGTTCAACTATGGC. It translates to CAWSVLGGFNYG. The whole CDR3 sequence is CAWSVLGGFNYGYTF.

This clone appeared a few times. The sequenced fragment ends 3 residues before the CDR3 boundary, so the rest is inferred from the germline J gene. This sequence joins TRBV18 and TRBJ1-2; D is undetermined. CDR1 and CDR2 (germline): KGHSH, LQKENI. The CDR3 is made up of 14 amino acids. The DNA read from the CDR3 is TGTGCCAGCTCACCTTTAGACGGGGTAATCGGC. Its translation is CASSPLDGVIG. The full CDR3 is CASSPLDGVIGYTF.

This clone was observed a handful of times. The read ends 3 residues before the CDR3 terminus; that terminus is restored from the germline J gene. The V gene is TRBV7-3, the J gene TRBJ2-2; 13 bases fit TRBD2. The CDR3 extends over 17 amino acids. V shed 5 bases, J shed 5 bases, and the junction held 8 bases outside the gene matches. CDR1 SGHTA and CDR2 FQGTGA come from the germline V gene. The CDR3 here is CASSARLAGGLTGELFF. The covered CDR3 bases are TGTGCCAGCAGCGCGAGACTAGCGGGAGGATTAACCGGGGAG.

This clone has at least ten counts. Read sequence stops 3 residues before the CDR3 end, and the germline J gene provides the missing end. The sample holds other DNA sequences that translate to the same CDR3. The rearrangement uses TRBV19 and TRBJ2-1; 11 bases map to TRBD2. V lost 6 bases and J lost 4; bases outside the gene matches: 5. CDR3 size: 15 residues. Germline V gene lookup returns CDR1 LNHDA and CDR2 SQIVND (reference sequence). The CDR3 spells CASSTLAGGYNEQFF. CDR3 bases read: TGTGCCAGTAGCACTCTAGCGGGAGGATACAATGAG.

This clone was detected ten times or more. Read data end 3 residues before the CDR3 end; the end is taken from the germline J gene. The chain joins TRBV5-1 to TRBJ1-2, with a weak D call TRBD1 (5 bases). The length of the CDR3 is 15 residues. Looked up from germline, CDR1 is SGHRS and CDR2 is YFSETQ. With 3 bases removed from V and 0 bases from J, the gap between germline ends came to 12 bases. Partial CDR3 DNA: TGCGCCAGCAGCTCTGCAGGGTCCCCTAACTATGGC. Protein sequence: CASSSAGSPNYG. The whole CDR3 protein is CASSSAGSPNYGYTF.

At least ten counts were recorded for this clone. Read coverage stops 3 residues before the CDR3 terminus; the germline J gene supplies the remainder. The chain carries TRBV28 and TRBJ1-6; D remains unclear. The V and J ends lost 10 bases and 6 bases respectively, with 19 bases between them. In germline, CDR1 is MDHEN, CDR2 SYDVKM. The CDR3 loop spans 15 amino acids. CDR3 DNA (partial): TGTGCCACCAGGCAAGGGCCGAGTGGTAATTCACCC. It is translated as CATRQGPSGNSP. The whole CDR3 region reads CATRQGPSGNSPLHF.

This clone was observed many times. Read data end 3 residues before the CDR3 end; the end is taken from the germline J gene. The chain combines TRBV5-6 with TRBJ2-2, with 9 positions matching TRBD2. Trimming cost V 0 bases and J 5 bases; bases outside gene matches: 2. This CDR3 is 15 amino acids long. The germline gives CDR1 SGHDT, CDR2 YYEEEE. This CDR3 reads CASSLVTSGTGELFF. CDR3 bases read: TGTGCCAGCAGCTTGGTGACTAGCGGAACCGGGGAG.

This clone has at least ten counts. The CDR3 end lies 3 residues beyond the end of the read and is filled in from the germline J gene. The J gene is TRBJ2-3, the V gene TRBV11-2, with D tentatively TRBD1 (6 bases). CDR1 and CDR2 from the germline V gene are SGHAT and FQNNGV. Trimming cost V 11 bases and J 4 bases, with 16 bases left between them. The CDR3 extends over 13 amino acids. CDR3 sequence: CASVGQGSDTQYF. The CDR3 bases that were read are TGTGCCTCCGTCGGGCAGGGGTCAGATACG.

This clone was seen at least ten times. The CDR3 spells CASSPDTPHSNTGELFF. Incomplete CDR3 DNA: TGTGCCAGCAGCCCCGACACCCCCCACTCTAACACCGGGGAG. J is TRBJ2-2 and V is TRBV7-3; D is unclear. The read ends 3 residues shy of where the CDR3 ends; the end is completed using the germline J gene. In germline, CDR1 is SGHTA, CDR2 FQGTGA. The CDR3 loop spans 17 amino acids. V dropped 5 bases and J dropped 2 bases, with 18 bases sitting between them.

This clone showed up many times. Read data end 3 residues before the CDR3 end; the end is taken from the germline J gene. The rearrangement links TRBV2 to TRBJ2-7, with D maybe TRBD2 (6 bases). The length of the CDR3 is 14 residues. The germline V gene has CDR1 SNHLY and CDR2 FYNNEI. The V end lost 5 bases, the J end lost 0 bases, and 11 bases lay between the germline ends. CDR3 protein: CASSRLGSSYEQYF. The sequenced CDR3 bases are TGTGCCAGCAGTCGACTAGGGTCCTCCTACGAG.